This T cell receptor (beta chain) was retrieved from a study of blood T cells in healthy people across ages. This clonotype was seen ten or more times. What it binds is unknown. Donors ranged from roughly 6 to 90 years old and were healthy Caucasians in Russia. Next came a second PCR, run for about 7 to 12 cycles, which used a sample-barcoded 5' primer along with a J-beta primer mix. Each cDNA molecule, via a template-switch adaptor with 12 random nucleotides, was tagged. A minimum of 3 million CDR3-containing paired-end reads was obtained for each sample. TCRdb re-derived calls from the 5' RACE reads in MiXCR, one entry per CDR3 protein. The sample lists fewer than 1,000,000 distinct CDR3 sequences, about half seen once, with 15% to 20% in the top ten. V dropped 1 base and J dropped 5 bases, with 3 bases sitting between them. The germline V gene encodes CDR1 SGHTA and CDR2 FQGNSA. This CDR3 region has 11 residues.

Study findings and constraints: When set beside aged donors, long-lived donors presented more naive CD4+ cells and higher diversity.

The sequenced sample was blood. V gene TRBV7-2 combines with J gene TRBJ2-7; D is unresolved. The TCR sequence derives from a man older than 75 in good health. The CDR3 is CASSLVHEQYF. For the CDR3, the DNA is TGTGCCAGCAGCTTAGTCCACGAGCAGTACTTC.